This TCR beta chain was sequenced in a study of identical twins. General study results and limits: Conclusions rested on cross-sectional statistics rather than following the same donors.

Trimming took 3 bases from V and 1 from J; bases not matched to a gene: 7. The CDR3 has 17 residues. Germline loops: CDR1 MDHEN, CDR2 SYDVKM. This clonotype showed up many times. Its target is not known. TCRdb fed the 5' RACE reads into MiXCR, producing one record per CDR3 protein. The sample contains 350,000 to 450,000 distinct CDR3 sequences, approximately 17% of which appear only once. The J gene is TRBJ2-1, the V gene TRBV28, with TRBD1 matching 9 bases. The sequence was collected from a man aged 50 to 60 in good health. Material: naive T cells sorted from blood. CDR3 bases: TGTGCCAGCAGTTTGGCCAAGACAGGGGGATCCTACAATGAGCAGTTCTTC. Encoded protein: CASSLAKTGGSYNEQFF.